Shown below are 15 T cell receptor beta chains from a single sample sequenced in a study of CD8 T cells in Susac syndrome (dated by TCRdb to the late 2010s). The receptor library was made with the immunoSEQ multiplex PCR assay. RNA was extracted using the RNeasy kit, and roughly 0.45 to 1 microgram was reverse transcribed with random hexamers. TCRdb reprocessing: public reads trimmed at Q25 with fastp, clones called with MiXCR, in-frame beta chains kept. Each entry merges the rows of one CDR3 protein and shows their most common DNA and genes. The sample contains about 210,000 distinct CDR3 sequences, under 95% of them found a single time. The top ten hold 0.1% of the sample. The sample was CD4+ T cells from PBMCs. The receptor source for this set is a human donor in good health.

The chain couples TRBV20-1 to TRBJ2-5; a weak D match, TRBD2 (5 bases). The CDR3 runs to 12 residues. The germline gives CDR1 DFQATT, CDR2 SNEGSKA (reference sequence). Trimming took off 0 bases at V and 10 bases at J, with 12 bases between the two ends. The CDR3 loop is CSARDLPRDQYF. CDR3 sequence (DNA): TGCAGTGCTAGAGATCTTCCGAGGGACCAGTACTTC.

The chain recombines TRBV7-2 with TRBJ1-4; a possible D gene is TRBD1 (6 bases). The V end lost 5 bases, the J end lost 8 bases, and 18 bases lay between the germline ends. CDR1 is SGHTA and CDR2 is FQGNSA in the germline V gene. The length of the CDR3 is 15 residues. CDR3 nucleotides: TGTGCCAGCAGCGCGCTTGGGGGGCGAACCGAAAAACTGTTTTTT. It codes for CASSALGGRTEKLFF.

This chain uses TRBV6-5 with TRBJ2-5, with a tentative D call TRBD1 (5 bases). The V end was cut by 3 bases, the J end by 5 bases, with 16 bases between. CDR3 length equals 15 residues. CDR1 and CDR2 (germline): MNHEY, SVGAGI. The CDR3: CASSYKRGLLETQYF. CDR3 DNA sequence: TGTGCCAGCAGTTATAAAAGGGGCCTGCTGGAGACCCAGTACTTC.

DNA for the CDR3: TGCAGTGCTAGTCCCCCGGGACGGATGAACACTGAAGCTTTCTTT. Translating it yields CSASPPGRMNTEAFF. The V and J genes are TRBV20-1 and TRBJ1-1; a weak D match, TRBD1 (5 bases). V lost 3 bases to trimming and J lost 0 bases, with 14 bases between them. The CDR3 has 15 amino acids. CDR1 DFQATT and CDR2 SNEGSKA come from the germline V gene (reference sequence).

V usage is TRBV29-1 and J usage is TRBJ2-4; D may be TRBD1 or TRBD2 (5 bases each). Trimming removed 5 bases at V and 8 bases at J, with 10 bases between. This CDR3 has 11 residues. Germline CDR1 and CDR2: SQVTM and ANQGSEA. CDR3 DNA: TGCAGCGTTCAACGAGGGGACATTCAGTACTTC. It yields the protein CSVQRGDIQYF.

The chain links TRBV6-1 to TRBJ2-7, with a tentative D call TRBD1 (6 bases). This CDR3 spans 16 amino acids. Germline V gene sequence: CDR1 MNHNS, CDR2 SASEGT. The V end lost 5 bases, the J end lost 3 bases, and 20 bases lay between the germline ends. Here the CDR3 reads CASSKGSLKQGYEQYF. Written as DNA, the CDR3 is TGTGCCAGCAGTAAGGGGTCCCTAAAACAGGGCTACGAGCAGTACTTC.

The chain recombines TRBV6-2 or TRBV6-3 with TRBJ1-5, with a possible D match to TRBD1 (5 bases). With 0 bases removed from V and 5 bases from J, the gap between germline ends came to 17 bases. The CDR3 has 17 amino acids. The germline V gene has CDR1 MNHEY and CDR2 SVGEGT. CDR3 in amino acids: CASSYSGPTGNHQPQHF. CDR3 coding DNA: TGTGCCAGCAGTTACTCGGGGCCGACGGGGAATCATCAGCCCCAGCATTTT.

The CDR3 is CSASEGNQPQHF. CDR3 in DNA: TGCAGTGCCTCCGAAGGAAATCAGCCCCAGCATTTT. The rearrangement joins TRBV20-1 to TRBJ1-5; D not certain. Trimming pared 6 bases from V and 4 bases from J, leaving 10 bases between. The CDR3 has 12 residues. The V gene's germline CDR1 is DFQATT and CDR2 SNEGSKA (reference sequence).

The genes are TRBV19 and TRBJ2-7; 8 nucleotides match TRBD1. The CDR3 spans 15 residues. The V gene end was trimmed by 4 bases and the J gene end by 2 bases; junction bases not matched to a gene: 7. CDR1 and CDR2 (germline): LNHDA, SQIVND (reference sequence). CDR3 nucleotides: TGTGCCAGTAGTACGGCCGGGACAGGTCCCTACGAGCAGTACTTC. This encodes CASSTAGTGPYEQYF.

V is TRBV21-1 and J is TRBJ2-3; the table's TRBD2 call for D was not verified on the DNA. TRBV21-1 is given as a pseudogene. The CDR3 length is 10 residues. This chain's CDR3 is CASSSQEWYF. The DNA for the CDR3 is TGTGCCAGTTCTAGTCAGGAATGGTATTTT.

This chain links TRBV7-8 with TRBJ2-1, with D unclear. The V gene lost 5 bases and the J gene lost 4 bases, with 12 bases spanning the gap. Germline-derived CDR1 and CDR2 are SGHVS and FQNEAQ. The CDR3 is made up of 14 amino acids. The CDR3 spells CASSPRARYNEQFF. CDR3 sequence (DNA): TGTGCCAGCAGCCCCCGGGCCCGGTACAATGAGCAGTTCTTC.

The V call is TRBV5-1, the J call TRBJ2-2, with D possibly being TRBD1 (6 bases). V lost 1 base, J lost 0 bases, and 16 bases lay in between. The V gene's germline CDR1 is SGHRS and CDR2 YFSETQ. The CDR3 has 18 amino acids. CDR3 residues: CASSLRQDNFANTGELFF. The CDR3 nucleotides are TGCGCCAGCAGCTTGAGACAGGACAACTTTGCGAACACCGGGGAGCTGTTTTTT.

The genes are TRBV2 and TRBJ1-1; 8 bases fit TRBD1. This CDR3 is 14 amino acids long. V shed 7 bases, J shed 0 bases, and the junction held 4 bases outside the gene matches. Germline CDR1 reads SNHLY; CDR2 reads FYNNEI. DNA of the CDR3: TGTGCCAGCATCTTGGGACAGGTGAACACTGAAGCTTTCTTT. It specifies CASILGQVNTEAFF.

This clonotype was seen once. The chain carries TRBV7-9 and TRBJ2-2; a weak D match, TRBD1 (7 bases). V dropped 8 bases and J dropped 5 bases, with 18 bases sitting between them. The CDR3 has 15 amino acids. CDR1 SEHNR and CDR2 FQNEAQ come from the germline V gene (reference sequence). The CDR3 region has the DNA TGTGCCAGCGGCCCAGGGGGGCCGAGGACCGGGGAGCTGTTTTTT. Translated, it gives CASGPGGPRTGELFF.

The chain couples TRBV28 to TRBJ1-1; D not resolved. Germline V CDR1 and CDR2: MDHEN, SYDVKM. V was cut by 7 bases and J by 0 bases, with 12 bases left in between. The CDR3 is 14 amino acids. CDR3 region: CASTITALNTEAFF. The DNA for the CDR3 is TGTGCCAGCACCATAACCGCCCTGAACACTGAAGCTTTCTTT.